This paragraph reports one T cell receptor beta chain. Its cognate antigen has yet to be identified. No much larger clone exists at a distance of one base, and base qualities are not known. Collaborating institutions collected whole blood in K2EDTA tubes following their own protocols. For TCRbeta analysis, collaborators shipped samples in one of three forms: frozen whole blood, isolated PBMCs, or DNA extracted from either of those sample types. These data come from a study of blood T cell repertoires in COVID-19 (dated by TCRdb to 2020 to 2022). Regarding the research as a whole: Samples covering the acute and convalescent phases of COVID-19 were provided by collaborators in the United States, Italy and Spain. The samples were drawn from two sources: the first 160 participants of the ongoing ImmuneRACE study, and 950 to 1,500 subjects contributed by 6 global collaborators. A freely available public database, intended as a resource for researchers studying the immune response to SARS-CoV-2, is where the repertoires were released. A de-identified subject ID, COVID-19 status, age in years and sex were almost always included in the sample metadata. The prospective study material was composed of cDNA or gDNA derived from T cells, B-cell-depleted T cells, or PBMCs. Where available, HLA class I and class II types were taken from metadata supplied by the sample provider and were not determined by assay-based typing. The dataset comprised deeply sampled blood TCRbeta repertoires from subjects exposed to, actively infected with, or recovered from COVID-19. Overall study results and their limits: Clinical and demographic metadata were provided uncurated, with the amount varying by source and participant.

The immunoSEQ Assay, a bias-controlled multiplex PCR, was used to amplify TCRbeta CDR3 regions from genomic DNA. The study's processing was this. The number of nucleated cells in each sample was estimated by amplification of reference gene primers within the assay. To quantify the absolute abundance of each unique TCRbeta CDR3 rearrangement, sequence reads were collapsed and filtered. For each sample, productive Simpson clonality was calculated as the square root of Simpson's diversity index over productive rearrangements. TCRdb mirrors the immuneACCESS table, restricted to in-frame sequences. Some clones are absent from its copies; in checked studies, under half trace to an unresolved V gene, and the reason for the others is unknown. That table gives V, J and clone size, and the DNA gave D and trimming. The sample table records roughly 150,000 clones; 80% to 90% of these occur just once. Together, the top ten hold 15% of the sample.

The CDR3 has 18 amino acids, counting the end cysteine and phenylalanine. Only the CDR3 part of the read is kept: 54 bases, read in frame from the first base. From V the trimming removes 2 bases and from J it removes 6 bases, while the gene matches leave 15 bases of the junction unaccounted for. Based on the germline V gene, the CDR1 and CDR2 sequences are SGDLS and YYNGEE. The TCR sequence derives from a woman between 35 and 50 years old with acute or convalescent COVID-19. Sequenced sample: peripheral blood. The sequence is built from TRBV9 and TRBJ2-1; the junction holds 9 bases that match TRBD2. The DNA sequence is as follows: TGTGCCAGCAGCGTGCAACCCGAACCGGGACTAGCTTTCAATGAGCAGTTCTTC. This is translated as CASSVQPEPGLAFNEQFF. Outside the CDR3, residues come from the reference TRBV9 and TRBJ2-1 proteins, so the full variable domain is: DSGVTQTPKHLITATGQRVTLRCSPRSGDLSVYWYQQSLDQGLQFLIQYYNGEERAKGNILERFSAQQFPDLHSELNLSSLELGDSALYFCASSVQPEPGLAFNEQFFGPGTRLTVL.